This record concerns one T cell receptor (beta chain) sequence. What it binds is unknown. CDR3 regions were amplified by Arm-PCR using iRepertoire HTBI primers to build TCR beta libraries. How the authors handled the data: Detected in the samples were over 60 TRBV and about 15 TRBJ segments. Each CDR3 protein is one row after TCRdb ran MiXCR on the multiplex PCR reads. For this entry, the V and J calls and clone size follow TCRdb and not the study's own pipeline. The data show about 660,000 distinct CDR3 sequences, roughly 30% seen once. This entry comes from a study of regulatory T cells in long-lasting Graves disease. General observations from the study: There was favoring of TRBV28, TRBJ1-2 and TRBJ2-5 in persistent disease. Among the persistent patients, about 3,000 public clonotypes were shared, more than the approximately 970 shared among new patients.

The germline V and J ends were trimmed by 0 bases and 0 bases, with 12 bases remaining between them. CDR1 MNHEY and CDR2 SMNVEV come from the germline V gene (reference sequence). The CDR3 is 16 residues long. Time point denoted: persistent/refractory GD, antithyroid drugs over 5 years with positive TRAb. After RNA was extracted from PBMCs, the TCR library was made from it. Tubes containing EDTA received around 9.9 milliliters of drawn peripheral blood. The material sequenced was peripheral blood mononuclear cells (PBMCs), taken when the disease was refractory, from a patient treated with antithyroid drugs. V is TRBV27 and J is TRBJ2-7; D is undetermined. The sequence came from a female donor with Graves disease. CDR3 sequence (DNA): TGTGCCAGCAGTTTATCGAAGTTGGGGTTCTCCTACGAGCAGTACTTC. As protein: CASSLSKLGFSYEQYF.